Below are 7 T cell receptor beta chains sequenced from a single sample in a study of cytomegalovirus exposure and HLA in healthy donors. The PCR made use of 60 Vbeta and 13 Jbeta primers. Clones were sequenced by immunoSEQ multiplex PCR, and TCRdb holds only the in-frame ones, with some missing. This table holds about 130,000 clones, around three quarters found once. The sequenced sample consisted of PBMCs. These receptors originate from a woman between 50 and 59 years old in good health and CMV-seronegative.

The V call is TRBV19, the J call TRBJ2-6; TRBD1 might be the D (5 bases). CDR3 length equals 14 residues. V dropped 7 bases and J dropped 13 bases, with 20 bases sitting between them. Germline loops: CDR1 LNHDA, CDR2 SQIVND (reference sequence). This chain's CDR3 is CASIAQGERGVLTF. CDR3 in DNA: TGTGCCAGTATCGCTCAGGGCGAGAGAGGAGTCCTGACTTTC.

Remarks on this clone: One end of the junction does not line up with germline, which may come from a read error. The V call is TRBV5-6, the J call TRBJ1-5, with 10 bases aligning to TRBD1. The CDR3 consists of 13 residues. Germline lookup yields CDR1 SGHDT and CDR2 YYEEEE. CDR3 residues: CASSGQGDQPQNF. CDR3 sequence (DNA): TGTGCCAGCAGCGGACAGGGGGATCAGCCCCAGAATTTT.

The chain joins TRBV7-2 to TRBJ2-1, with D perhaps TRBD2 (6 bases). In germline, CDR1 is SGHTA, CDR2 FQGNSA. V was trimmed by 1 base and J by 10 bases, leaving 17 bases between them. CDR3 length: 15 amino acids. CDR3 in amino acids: CASSLVGAGFREQFF. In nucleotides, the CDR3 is TGTGCCAGCAGCTTAGTAGGTGCGGGGTTTAGGGAGCAGTTCTTC.

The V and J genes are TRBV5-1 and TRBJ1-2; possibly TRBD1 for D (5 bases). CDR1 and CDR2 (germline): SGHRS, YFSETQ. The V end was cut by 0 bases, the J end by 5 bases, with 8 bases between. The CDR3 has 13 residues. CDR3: CASSLAGGYGYTF. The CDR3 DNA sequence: TGCGCCAGCAGCTTGGCCGGGGGATATGGCTACACCTTC.

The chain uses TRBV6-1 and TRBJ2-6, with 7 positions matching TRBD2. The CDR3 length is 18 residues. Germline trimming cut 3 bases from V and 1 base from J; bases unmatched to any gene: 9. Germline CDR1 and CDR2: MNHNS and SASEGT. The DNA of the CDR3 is TGTGCCAGCAGTGATCGGACTAGGCGGTTTTCTGGGGCCAACGTCCTGACTTTC. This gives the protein CASSDRTRRFSGANVLTF.

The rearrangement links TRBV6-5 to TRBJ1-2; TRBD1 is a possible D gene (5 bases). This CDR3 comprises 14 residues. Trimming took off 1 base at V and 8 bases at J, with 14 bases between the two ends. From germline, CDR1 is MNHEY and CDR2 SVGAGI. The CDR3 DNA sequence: TGTGCCAGCAGTTACTTTCAGGGCACCGGAGGCTACACCTTC. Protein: CASSYFQGTGGYTF.

The CDR3 DNA reads TGTGCCAGCAGCCCTCTTTGGACAGGGGGGCAGGTTACTGAAGCTTTCTTT. Its protein is CASSPLWTGGQVTEAFF. J is TRBJ1-1 and V is TRBV5-8, with 10 bases that match TRBD1. Germline assignment: CDR1 SGHTS and CDR2 YDEGEE. This CDR3 has 17 residues. The V segment lost 4 bases and the J segment 5 bases; nucleotides outside the gene matches: 14.